The clone carrying this TCR beta chain turned up a few times. Its antigen is not identified. MiXCR, run by TCRdb on the reads, gives a single entry per CDR3 protein. The data hold roughly 700,000 distinct CDR3 sequences, with around 31% observed a single time. These data come from a study of T cell repertoires in cytomegalovirus infection. Study conclusions and caveats: Pooled public TCR beta family frequency picked out CMV carriers with the relevant HLA. The response measured ex vivo was dominated by TCR beta clonotypes (HLA-C-restricted and CMV-specific).

V trimming: 6 bases; J trimming: 2 bases; junction bases outside the gene matches: 6. The CDR3 sequence is 15 residues long. The V gene's germline CDR1 is SGHVS and CDR2 FNYEAQ. This chain joins TRBV7-6 and TRBJ2-7, with 11 bases aligning to TRBD1. The specimen comprised cultured PBMCs, sampled from culture after CMV antigen stimulation. The clonotype was recovered from a human donor in good health (CMV status not recorded). Some clones in this sample may be carry-over from other donors' samples. Here the CDR3 reads CASRNGQGAAYEQYF. The CDR3 region has the DNA TGTGCCAGCAGGAACGGACAGGGGGCCGCCTACGAGCAGTACTTC.